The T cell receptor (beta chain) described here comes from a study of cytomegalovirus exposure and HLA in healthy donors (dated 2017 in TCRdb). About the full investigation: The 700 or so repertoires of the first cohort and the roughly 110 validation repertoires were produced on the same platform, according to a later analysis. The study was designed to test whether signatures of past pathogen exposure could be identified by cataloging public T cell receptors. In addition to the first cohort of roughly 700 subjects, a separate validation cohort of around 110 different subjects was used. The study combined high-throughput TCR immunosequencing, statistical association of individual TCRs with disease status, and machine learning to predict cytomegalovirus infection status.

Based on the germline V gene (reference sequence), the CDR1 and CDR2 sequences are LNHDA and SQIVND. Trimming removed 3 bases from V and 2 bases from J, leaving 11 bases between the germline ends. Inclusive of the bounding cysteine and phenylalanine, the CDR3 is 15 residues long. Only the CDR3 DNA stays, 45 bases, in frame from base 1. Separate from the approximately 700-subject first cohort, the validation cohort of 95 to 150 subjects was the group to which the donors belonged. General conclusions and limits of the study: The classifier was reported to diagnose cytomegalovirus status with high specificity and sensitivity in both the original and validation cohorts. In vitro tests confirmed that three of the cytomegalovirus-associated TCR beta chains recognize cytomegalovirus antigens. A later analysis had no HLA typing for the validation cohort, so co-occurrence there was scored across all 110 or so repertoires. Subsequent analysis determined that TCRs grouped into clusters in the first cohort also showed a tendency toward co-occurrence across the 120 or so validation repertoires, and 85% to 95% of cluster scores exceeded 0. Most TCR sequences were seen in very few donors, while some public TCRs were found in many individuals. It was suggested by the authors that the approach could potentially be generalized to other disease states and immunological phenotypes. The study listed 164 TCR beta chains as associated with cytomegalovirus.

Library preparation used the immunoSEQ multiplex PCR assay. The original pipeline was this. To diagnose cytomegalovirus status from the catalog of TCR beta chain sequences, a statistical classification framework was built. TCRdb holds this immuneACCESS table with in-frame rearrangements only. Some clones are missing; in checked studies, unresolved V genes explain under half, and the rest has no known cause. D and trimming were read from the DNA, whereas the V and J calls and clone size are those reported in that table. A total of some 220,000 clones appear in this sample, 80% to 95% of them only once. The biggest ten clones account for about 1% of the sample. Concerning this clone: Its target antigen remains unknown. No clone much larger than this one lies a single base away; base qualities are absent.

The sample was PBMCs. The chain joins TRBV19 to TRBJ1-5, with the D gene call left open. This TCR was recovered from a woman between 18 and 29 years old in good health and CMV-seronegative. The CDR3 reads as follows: CASSIGYRGNQPQHF. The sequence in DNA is TGTGCCAGTAGTATTGGTTATCGGGGCAATCAGCCCCAGCATTTT.